One sample yielded the 21 T cell receptor beta chains listed below, sequenced in a study of shared clonotypes between healthy human individuals. Profiled with immunoSEQ multiplex PCR; TCRdb holds only in-frame clones, not every one. The data show roughly 2.2 million clones, with 90% to 95% seen just once and 0.35% to 0.45% held by the top ten. The sequencing input was naive CD4+ T cells from PBMCs. Noted subset: CD45RA+ positively selected. These receptors were obtained from a man younger than 35 in good health. Some clones in this sample may be carry-over from other donors' samples.

The rearrangement links TRBV27 to TRBJ2-1; D uncertain. The germline CDR1 and CDR2 sequences are MNHEY and SMNVEV (reference sequence). The CDR3 covers 13 residues. With 5 bases removed from V and 2 bases from J, the gap between germline ends came to 7 bases. The CDR3 DNA sequence: TGTGCCAGCAGTAGTTACACCTACAATGAGCAGTTCTTC. Amino acid sequence: CASSSYTYNEQFF.

The chain employs TRBV10-1 and TRBJ2-5, with 11 bases that match TRBD2. The CDR3 consists of 15 residues. J was trimmed by 4 bases and V by 1 base; bases with no gene match: 2. Looked up from germline, CDR1 is WNHNN and CDR2 is SYGVQD (reference sequence). The CDR3 protein is CASSELLAGVETQYF. The CDR3 nucleotides are TGCGCCAGCAGTGAGTTACTAGCGGGAGTAGAGACCCAGTACTTC.

The chain is built from TRBV10-3 and TRBJ1-2; D perhaps matches TRBD1 (5 bases). CDR3 length: 13 residues. V was shortened by 5 bases and J by 1 base, with 8 bases between the two germline ends. CDR1 is ENHRY, CDR2 SYGVKD, per germline. The CDR3 spells CAISIGGNYGYTF. DNA for the CDR3: TGTGCCATCAGTATTGGGGGTAACTATGGCTACACCTTC.

The CDR3 region has the DNA TGCGCCAGCAGCCCGGGGACTGTGGGCTACGAGCAGTACTTC. This gives the protein CASSPGTVGYEQYF. The J gene is TRBJ2-7, the V gene TRBV5-1, with D tentatively TRBD2 (6 bases). The CDR3 spans 14 residues. V was cut by 4 bases and J by 3 bases, with 14 bases left in between. Germline lookup yields CDR1 SGHRS and CDR2 YFSETQ.

The V and J genes are TRBV29-1 and TRBJ1-5; 8 bases are shared with TRBD1. V lost 6 bases and J lost 5; bases outside the gene matches: 3. The CDR3 totals 12 residues. Germline V gene data show CDR1 as SQVTM and CDR2 as ANQGSEA. Here the CDR3 DNA reads TGCAGCGTCAGGGGGCCGGATCAGCCCCAGCATTTT. Translated, it gives CSVRGPDQPQHF.

The chain carries TRBV25-1 and TRBJ2-1, with D possibly called TRBD1 or TRBD2 (7 bases each). The V end was cut by 1 base, the J end by 7 bases, with 20 bases between. Germline V gene lookup returns CDR1 MGHDK and CDR2 SYGVNS. CDR3 length: 17 residues. CDR3 coding DNA: TGTGCCAGCAGTGAATTCAGGGGGGGGCCTGCGTCGAATGAGCAGTTCTTC. Its protein product is CASSEFRGGPASNEQFF.

The chain has TRBV11-3 and TRBJ2-2; TRBD2 agrees at 7 bases. This CDR3 contains 17 residues. The germline V gene has CDR1 SGHNT and CDR2 YENEEA. V shed 2 bases and J 7 bases; nucleotides not matched to a gene: 13. The CDR3 sequence is CASSLRPVREVIGELFF. The CDR3 nucleotides read TGTGCCAGCAGCTTACGGCCCGTCCGGGAGGTTATCGGGGAGCTGTTTTTT. The complete variable domain, with remaining parts taken from reference TRBV11-3 and TRBJ2-2, reads EAGVVQSPRYKIIEKKQPVAFWCNPISGHNTLYWYLQNLGQGPELLIRYENEEAVDDSQLPKDRFSAERLKGVDSTLKIQPAELGDSAVYLCASSLRPVREVIGELFFGEGSRLTVL.

The chain employs TRBV12-5 and TRBJ2-7; either TRBD1 or TRBD2 may fit D (5 bases each). The germline gives CDR1 LGHNT, CDR2 FRNRAP. The ends were cut back, 4 bases at V and 3 bases at J, with 13 bases in the middle. The CDR3 has 14 amino acids. The CDR3 DNA sequence: TGTGCTAGTGGTTGCCGGGACGGACTCTACGAGCAGTACTTC. Encoded protein: CASGCRDGLYEQYF.

The chain is built from TRBV7-9 and TRBJ2-1; D could derive from TRBD1 or TRBD2 (6 bases each). Trimming shortened V by 4 bases and J by 13 bases, and 11 bases separated the two germline ends. Germline CDR1 reads SEHNR; CDR2 reads FQNEAQ (reference sequence). The CDR3 contains 11 residues. The chain's CDR3 is CASSSPGAQFF. The CDR3 nucleotides are TGTGCCAGCAGCTCCCCGGGGGCACAGTTCTTC.

This clone was picked up one time. The gene calls are TRBV11-2 and TRBJ1-1; 7 positions agree with TRBD1. Germline V gene lookup returns CDR1 SGHAT and CDR2 FQNNGV. The CDR3 has 15 amino acids. Trimming at V came to 3 bases and at J to 4 bases, leaving 8 bases not matched to a gene. DNA for the CDR3: TGTGCCAGCAGCTTGGCGACAGGGAGTGGCACTGAAGCTTTCTTT. Its protein product is CASSLATGSGTEAFF.

The chain has TRBV7-6 and TRBJ1-5, with 8 bases lining up with TRBD1. The germline V gene has CDR1 SGHVS and CDR2 FNYEAQ. This CDR3 contains 15 residues. V trimming: 1 base; J trimming: 5 bases; junction bases outside the gene matches: 4. CDR3 residues: CASSLGPGGHQPQHF. The CDR3 coding sequence is TGTGCCAGCAGCTTAGGTCCAGGGGGCCATCAGCCCCAGCATTTT. The full variable domain, with the rest looked up from reference TRBV7-6 and TRBJ1-5, is GAGVSQSPRYKVTKRGQDVALRCDPISGHVSLYWYRQALGQGPEFLTYFNYEAQQDKSGLPNDRFSAERPEGSISTLTIQRTEQRDSAMYRCASSLGPGGHQPQHFGDGTRLSIL.

Concerning this clone itself: Other DNA sequences in the same sample also yield this CDR3. CDR3 sequence (DNA): TGCGCCAGCAGCTTGGGAAGCGGTACCTACAATGAGCAGTTCTTC. This codes for CASSLGSGTYNEQFF. V and J are TRBV5-1 and TRBJ2-1; possible D gene TRBD2, 5 bases. Trimming pared 0 bases from V and 2 bases from J, leaving 9 bases between. In germline, CDR1 is SGHRS, CDR2 YFSETQ. This CDR3 has 15 residues.

A single count supports this clone. This chain connects TRBV1 to TRBJ2-7; the table's D call TRBD2 went unverified against the DNA. TRBV1 is tagged as a pseudogene. CDR3 length: 18 amino acids. CDR3 DNA sequence: TGCACCAGCAGACCCACGGGACTAGCGGGCCTGTCGTCCCACGAGCAGTACTTC. Translating it yields CTSRPTGLAGLSSHEQYF.

This chain links TRBV12-1 with TRBJ2-7; the table's D call, TRBD1, was not checked against the DNA. TRBV12-1 is assigned pseudogene status. The CDR3 covers 22 residues. CDR3 amino acids: CASSSLSNPGQGSVPSSCEQYF. DNA of the CDR3: TGTGCCAGCAGCTCACTTTCCAACCCGGGACAGGGCTCCGTCCCCTCGTCCTGCGAGCAGTACTTC.

The chain uses TRBV28 and TRBJ1-4; TRBD1 is a possible D gene (5 bases). V lost 3 bases, J lost 0 bases, and 14 bases lay in between. The CDR3 is 17 residues long. Looked up from germline, CDR1 is MDHEN and CDR2 is SYDVKM. The CDR3 protein is CASSLVLGAATNEKLFF. CDR3 DNA sequence: TGTGCCAGCAGTTTGGTTTTAGGGGCAGCAACTAATGAAAAACTGTTTTTT. The whole variable domain, filled in from reference TRBV28 and TRBJ1-4, reads DVKVTQSSRYLVKRTGEKVFLECVQDMDHENMFWYRQDPGLGLRLIYFSYDVKMKEKGDIPEGYSVSREKKERFSLILESASTNQTSMYLCASSLVLGAATNEKLFFGSGTQLSVL.

The chain carries TRBV29-1 and TRBJ2-1; no definite D call. V lost 4 bases to trimming and J lost 0 bases, with 10 bases between them. The germline CDR1 and CDR2 sequences are SQVTM and ANQGSEA. The CDR3 extends over 14 amino acids. CDR3 nucleotides: TGCAGCGTTGGAAAGGCGGCCTCCTACAATGAGCAGTTCTTC. This codes for CSVGKAASYNEQFF.

This chain uses TRBV9 with TRBJ2-1, with TRBD1 as a possible D gene (6 bases). Germline V gene sequence: CDR1 SGDLS, CDR2 YYNGEE. Between the trimmed V and J ends, which lost 0 bases and 0 bases, there was a span of 10 bases. The CDR3 is 16 residues long. CDR3 sequence reads: CASSVGQGSSYNEQFF. CDR3 in DNA: TGTGCCAGCAGCGTAGGTCAGGGGAGCTCCTACAATGAGCAGTTCTTC.

This chain joins TRBV5-4 and TRBJ1-3; 8 positions match TRBD1. The CDR3 length is 13 residues. With V trimmed by 8 bases and J by 8 bases, 9 bases remained unmatched. CDR1 SGHNT and CDR2 YYREEE come from the germline V gene (reference sequence). The CDR3: CARTGGISDTIYF. The CDR3 DNA reads TGTGCCAGAACAGGGGGGATTTCAGACACCATATATTTT.

This chain uses TRBV2 with TRBJ1-1; 7 nucleotides align to TRBD1. The CDR3 extends over 13 amino acids. With V trimmed by 6 bases and J by 11 bases, 12 bases remained unmatched. CDR1 is SNHLY and CDR2 is FYNNEI in the germline V gene. As DNA, the CDR3 is TGTGCCAGCAGCTTTTCAGGGGGGGGCACTGCTTTCTTT. As protein: CASSFSGGGTAFF.

The genes are TRBV10-1 and TRBJ2-1; 8 nucleotides match TRBD2. This CDR3 has 15 residues. Germline lookup yields CDR1 WNHNN and CDR2 SYGVQD (reference sequence). The J segment lost 3 bases and the V segment lost 3 bases, leaving 4 bases of the junction unmatched. CDR3 residues: CASSDGGRNYNEQFF. As DNA, the CDR3 is TGCGCCAGCAGTGATGGCGGGAGGAACTACAATGAGCAGTTCTTC.

CDR3 residues: CASSYRAGYGYTF. CDR3 bases: TGTGCCAGCAGTTACAGGGCGGGGTATGGCTACACCTTC. This sequence joins TRBV27 and TRBJ1-2; D possibly corresponds to TRBD1 (6 bases). The CDR3 is 13 residues long. The germline V and J ends were trimmed by 4 bases and 5 bases, with 11 bases remaining between them. Germline V gives CDR1 MNHEY, CDR2 SMNVEV (reference sequence).